This TCR beta chain was documented in a study of vaccination and CD4 T cells after COVID-19. On this clonotype: The antigen remains unidentified. One end of the junction does not line up with germline, which may come from a read error.

The CDR3 consists of 13 residues. Germline loops: CDR1 MNHEY, CDR2 SVGEGT. Sequenced with the Oncomine TCR Beta short-read assay was DNA taken from cultured CD4+ T cells. TCRdb passed the PCR reads through MiXCR, listing each CDR3 protein once. Seen here are 5,000 or so distinct CDR3 sequences, around 43% observed once, and the top ten hold about 43%. Treatment reported: approximately 9-day PBMC culture with coronavirus spike peptide pools or control peptides (ViraFEST assay). CD4+ T cells that came from the unexposed donor were collected before the COVID-19 pandemic (2011-2018). This clonotype originated in a human donor in good health. The V call is TRBV6-2 or TRBV6-3, the J call TRBJ2-5, with D uncertain. Material: CD4+ T cells from blood, cultured in vitro. CDR3 protein: CASRYWLQETQYF. CDR3 in DNA: TGTGCCAGCAGATACTGGCTCCAAGAGACCCAGTACTTC.